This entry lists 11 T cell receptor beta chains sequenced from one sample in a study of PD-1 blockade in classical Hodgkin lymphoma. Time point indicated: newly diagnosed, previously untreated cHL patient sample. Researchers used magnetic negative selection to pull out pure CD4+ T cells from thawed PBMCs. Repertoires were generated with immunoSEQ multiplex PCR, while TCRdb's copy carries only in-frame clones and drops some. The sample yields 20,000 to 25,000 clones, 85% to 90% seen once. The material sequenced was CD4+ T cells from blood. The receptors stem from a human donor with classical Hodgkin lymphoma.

For the CDR3, the DNA is TGTGCTAGTGGTACGAGTGGCGGGAGCTACAATGAGCAGTTCTTC. Amino acid sequence: CASGTSGGSYNEQFF. This chain joins TRBV12-5 and TRBJ2-1, with TRBD2 matching over 7 bases. The CDR3 runs to 15 residues. J gave up 3 bases and V 5 bases, and 7 bases lay outside the gene matches. CDR1 LGHNT and CDR2 FRNRAP come from the germline V gene.

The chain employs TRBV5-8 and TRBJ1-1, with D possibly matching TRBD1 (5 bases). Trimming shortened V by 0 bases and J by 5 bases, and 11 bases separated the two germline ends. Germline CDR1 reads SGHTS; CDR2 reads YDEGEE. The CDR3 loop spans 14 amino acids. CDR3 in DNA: TGTGCCAGCAGCTTGGTACGGGGGAGGACTGAAGCTTTCTTT. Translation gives CASSLVRGRTEAFF.

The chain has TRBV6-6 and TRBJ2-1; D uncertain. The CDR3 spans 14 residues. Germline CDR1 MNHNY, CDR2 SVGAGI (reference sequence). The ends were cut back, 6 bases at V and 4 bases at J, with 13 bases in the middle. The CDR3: CASSPPWLYNEQFF. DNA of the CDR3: TGTGCCAGCAGCCCCCCCTGGCTATACAATGAGCAGTTCTTC.

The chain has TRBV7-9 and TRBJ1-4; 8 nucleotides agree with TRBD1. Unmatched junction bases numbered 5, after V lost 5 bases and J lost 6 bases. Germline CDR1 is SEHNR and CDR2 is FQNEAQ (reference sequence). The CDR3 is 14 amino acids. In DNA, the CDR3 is TGTGCCAGCAGCGCAGGACAGGGAGATGAAAAACTGTTTTTT. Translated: CASSAGQGDEKLFF.

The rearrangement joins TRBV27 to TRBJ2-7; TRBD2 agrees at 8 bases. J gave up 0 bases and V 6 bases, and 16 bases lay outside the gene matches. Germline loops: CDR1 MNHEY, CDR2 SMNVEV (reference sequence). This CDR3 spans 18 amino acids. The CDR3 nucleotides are TGTGCCAGCAGCCCCCCAACGGCCGTAGCGGGAATCTCCTACGAGCAGTACTTC. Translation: CASSPPTAVAGISYEQYF.

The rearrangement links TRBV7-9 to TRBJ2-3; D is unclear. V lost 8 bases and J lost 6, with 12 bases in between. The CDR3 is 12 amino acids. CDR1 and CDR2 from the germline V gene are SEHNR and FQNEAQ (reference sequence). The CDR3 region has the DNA TGTGCCAGCCTTTCGGTTGACGATACGCAGTATTTT. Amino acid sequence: CASLSVDDTQYF. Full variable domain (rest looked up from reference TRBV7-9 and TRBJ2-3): DTGVSQNPRHKITKRGQNVTFRCDPISEHNRLYWYRQTLGQGPEFLTYFQNEAQLEKSRLLSDRFSAERPKGSFSTLEIQRTEQGDSAMYLCASLSVDDTQYFGPGTRLTVL.

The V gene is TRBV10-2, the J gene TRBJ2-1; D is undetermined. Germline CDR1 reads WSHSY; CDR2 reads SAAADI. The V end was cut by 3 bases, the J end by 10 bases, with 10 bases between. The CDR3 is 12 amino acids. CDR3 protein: CASSEPPWEQFF. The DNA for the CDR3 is TGCGCCAGCAGTGAACCCCCTTGGGAGCAGTTCTTC.

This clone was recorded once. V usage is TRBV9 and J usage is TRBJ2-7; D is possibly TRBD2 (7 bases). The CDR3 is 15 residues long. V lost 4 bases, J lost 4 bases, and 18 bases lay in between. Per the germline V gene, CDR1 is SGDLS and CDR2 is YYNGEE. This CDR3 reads CASSPRGGGRYEQYF. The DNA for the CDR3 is TGTGCCAGCAGCCCTCGAGGGGGGGGGCGATACGAGCAGTACTTC.

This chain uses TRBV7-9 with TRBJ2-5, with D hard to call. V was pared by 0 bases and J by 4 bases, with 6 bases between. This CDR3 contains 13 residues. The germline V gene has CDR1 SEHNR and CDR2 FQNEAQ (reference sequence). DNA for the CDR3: TGTGCCAGCAGCTTAGCAGGGTCAGAGACCCAGTACTTC. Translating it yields CASSLAGSETQYF.

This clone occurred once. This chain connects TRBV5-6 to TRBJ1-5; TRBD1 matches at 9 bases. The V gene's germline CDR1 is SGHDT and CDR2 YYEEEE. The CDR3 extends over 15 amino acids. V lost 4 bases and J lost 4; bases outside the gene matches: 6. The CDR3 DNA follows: TGTGCCAGCAGCGCCCGGGACAGGGAGAATCAGCCCCAGCATTTT. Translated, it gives CASSARDRENQPQHF.

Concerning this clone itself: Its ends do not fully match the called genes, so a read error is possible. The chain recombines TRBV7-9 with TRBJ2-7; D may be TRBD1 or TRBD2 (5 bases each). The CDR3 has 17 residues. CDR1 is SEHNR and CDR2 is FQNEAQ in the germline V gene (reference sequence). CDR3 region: CASSLGFLRDRTYEQYF. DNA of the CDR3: TGTGCCAGCAGTTTAGGGTTCCTTAGGGACCGAACCTACGAGCAGTACTTC.